These 30 T cell receptor beta chains were sequenced from one sample in a study of PD-1 blockade in mismatch repair-deficient tumors. Clones were read by immunoSEQ multiplex PCR, and TCRdb kept only the in-frame ones, dropping some. The profile shows 15,000 to 25,000 clones, roughly 87% of them singletons. The sequenced sample was PBMCs, obtained 52 weeks after starting pembrolizumab. These receptors originate from an adult with mismatch repair-deficient cancer.

The chain links TRBV18 to TRBJ1-1; 8 bases line up with TRBD1. Trimming took 3 bases from V and 1 from J; bases not matched to a gene: 1. This CDR3 is built from 14 residues. Germline-derived CDR1 and CDR2 are KGHSH and LQKENI. This CDR3 is CASSPDRENTEAFF. The DNA for the CDR3 is TGTGCCAGCTCACCGGACAGGGAGAACACTGAAGCTTTCTTT.

The V gene is TRBV19, the J gene TRBJ2-7; TRBD1 agrees at 9 bases. CDR3 size: 15 residues. Trimming cost V 5 bases and J 2 bases; bases outside gene matches: 7. Germline V gene sequence: CDR1 LNHDA, CDR2 SQIVND (reference sequence). CDR3 DNA: TGTGCCAGTAGTGCTCCGGGACAGGGTACCTACGAGCAGTACTTC. Translating it yields CASSAPGQGTYEQYF.

V is TRBV19 and J is TRBJ2-1; 14 nucleotides agree with TRBD2. Germline V CDR1 and CDR2: LNHDA, SQIVND (reference sequence). This CDR3 is built from 16 residues. V dropped 4 bases and J dropped 10; count of bases not matched to a gene: 9. In nucleotides, the CDR3 is TGTGCCAGTAGTACAGTAGGGACTAGCGGGAGTCAGGAGCAGTTCTTC. This translates into CASSTVGTSGSQEQFF.

This clone occurred once. V is TRBV7-3 and J is TRBJ2-6, with a weak D call TRBD2 (7 bases). Germline CDR1 is SGHTA and CDR2 is FQGTGA. Between the trimmed V and J ends, which lost 4 bases and 0 bases, there was a span of 13 bases. This CDR3 is built from 17 residues. For the CDR3, the DNA is TGTGCCAGCAGCTCTAGGGGGACTAACTCTGGGGCCAACGTCCTGACTTTC. Its protein product is CASSSRGTNSGANVLTF.

V usage is TRBV18 and J usage is TRBJ2-1, with 10 nucleotides matching TRBD2. This CDR3 spans 16 amino acids. Germline CDR1 and CDR2: KGHSH and LQKENI. Unmatched junction bases numbered 8, after V lost 3 bases and J lost 6 bases. The CDR3 DNA reads as TGTGCCAGCTCACCCAGACTAGCGGGTGGGGGCAATGAGCAGTTCTTC. Amino acid sequence: CASSPRLAGGGNEQFF.

This clone was recorded a few times. The chain joins TRBV7-2 to TRBJ2-7; tentatively, D is TRBD2 (6 bases). V was clipped by 2 bases and J by 3 bases, with 17 bases between them. Germline loops: CDR1 SGHTA, CDR2 FQGNSA. This CDR3 comprises 16 residues. This chain's CDR3 is CASSLTAGGAFYEQYF. The CDR3, as DNA: TGTGCCAGCAGCTTAACGGCAGGAGGGGCCTTCTACGAGCAGTACTTC.

The V and J genes are TRBV18 and TRBJ2-3; 10 nucleotides agree with TRBD1. CDR1 is KGHSH and CDR2 is LQKENI in the germline V gene. V trimming: 3 bases; J trimming: 2 bases; junction bases outside the gene matches: 8. This CDR3 contains 17 residues. This CDR3 reads CASSPRQGAGITDTQYF. CDR3 nucleotide sequence: TGTGCCAGCTCACCCCGACAGGGGGCTGGTATCACAGATACGCAGTATTTT.

This clone was counted a single time. In nucleotides, the CDR3 is TGTGCCAGTAAGCGGTCACAGGGGGTTTCGACCGGGGAGCTGTTTTTT. This codes for CASKRSQGVSTGELFF. V is TRBV19 and J is TRBJ2-2; 8 bases line up with TRBD1. Per germline, CDR1 LNHDA and CDR2 SQIVND (reference sequence). V lost 7 bases, J lost 5 bases, and 12 bases stayed unmatched. CDR3 size: 16 residues.

The V call is TRBV11-3, the J call TRBJ2-2, with D possibly matching TRBD2 (5 bases). This CDR3 has 14 residues. The V gene's germline CDR1 is SGHNT and CDR2 YENEEA. V dropped 1 base and J dropped 3 bases, with 6 bases sitting between them. The CDR3 protein is CASSLGTYTGELFF. The DNA for the CDR3 is TGTGCCAGCAGCTTAGGGACTTACACCGGGGAGCTGTTTTTT.

This clone was detected a few times. The gene calls are TRBV5-1 and TRBJ2-7; TRBD1 matches 9 bases. Germline V CDR1 and CDR2: SGHRS, YFSETQ. The CDR3 has 16 amino acids. Losses at the gene ends were 1 base for V and 1 base for J; bases not matched to a gene: 6. This CDR3 reads CASSLRSGTGSYEQYF. In DNA form, the CDR3 reads TGCGCCAGCAGCTTGAGATCCGGGACAGGGTCCTACGAGCAGTACTTC.

The CDR3 bases are TGTGCCATCAGTGAGGAGACCTACGAGCAGTACTTC. It codes for CAISEETYEQYF. The gene calls are TRBV10-3 and TRBJ2-7; D remains ambiguous. Between the trimmed V and J ends, which lost 2 bases and 2 bases, there was a span of 4 bases. CDR3 length: 12 amino acids. Germline CDR1 ENHRY, CDR2 SYGVKD.

The chain links TRBV30 to TRBJ2-1; D call uncertain. Trimming left V 3 bases short and J 0 bases short, with 9 bases between. The germline V gene has CDR1 GTSNPN and CDR2 SVGIG (reference sequence). The CDR3 has 14 amino acids. In DNA, the CDR3 is TGTGCCTGGAGCCGACAAAGCTCCTACAATGAGCAGTTCTTC. It encodes CAWSRQSSYNEQFF.

The genes are TRBV5-1 and TRBJ1-4, with TRBD1 matching over 8 bases. Germline V lookup: CDR1 SGHRS, CDR2 YFSETQ. The V segment lost 5 bases and the J segment 4 bases; nucleotides outside the gene matches: 13. The CDR3 extends over 17 amino acids. The CDR3 loop is CASSRDPGQAINEKLFF. DNA for the CDR3: TGCGCCAGCAGTCGAGATCCGGGACAGGCCATTAATGAAAAACTGTTTTTT. The variable domain in full, with the rest retrieved from reference TRBV5-1 and TRBJ1-4, is KAGVTQTPRYLIKTRGQQVTLSCSPISGHRSVSWYQQTPGQGLQFLFEYFSETQRNKGNFPGRFSGRQFSNSRSEMNVSTLELGDSALYLCASSRDPGQAINEKLFFGSGTQLSVL.

CDR3 sequence (DNA): TGTGCCAGCAGCCGAATTCGGACAGCGAACACTGAAGCTTTCTTT. This sequence encodes CASSRIRTANTEAFF. V and J are TRBV28 and TRBJ1-1; D is possibly TRBD1 (6 bases). V was clipped by 6 bases and J by 1 base, with 15 bases between them. This CDR3 comprises 15 residues. The germline gives CDR1 MDHEN, CDR2 SYDVKM.

This clone came up a few times. V gene TRBV5-5 combines with J gene TRBJ2-7, with 9 nucleotides matching TRBD1. CDR3 length: 13 amino acids. Looked up from germline, CDR1 is SGHKS and CDR2 is YYEKEE (reference sequence). J lost 4 bases, V lost 7 bases, and 6 bases had no gene match. The CDR3 coding sequence is TGTGCCAGCGCCGGGACAGGGATTTACGAGCAGTACTTC. It is translated as CASAGTGIYEQYF.

The genes are TRBV5-8 and TRBJ2-3; 9 bases line up with TRBD1. This CDR3 is built from 18 residues. Germline-derived CDR1 and CDR2 are SGHTS and YDEGEE. The V gene end was trimmed by 0 bases and the J gene end by 2 bases; junction bases not matched to a gene: 10. The CDR3 DNA reads as TGTGCCAGCAGCTTGGGGACAGGGGTGCGTCTTTTCACAGATACGCAGTATTTT. It specifies CASSLGTGVRLFTDTQYF. The variable domain in full, with the rest retrieved from reference TRBV5-8 and TRBJ2-3, is EAGVTQSPTHLIKTRGQQATLRCSPISGHTSVYWYQQALGLGLQFLLWYDEGEERNRGNFPPRFSGRQFPNYSSELNVNALELEDSALYLCASSLGTGVRLFTDTQYFGPGTRLTVL.

The chain uses TRBV27 and TRBJ1-1, with D possibly matching TRBD1 (5 bases). Trimming left V 2 bases short and J 0 bases short, with 10 bases between. CDR3 size: 15 residues. CDR1 and CDR2 from the germline V gene are MNHEY and SMNVEV (reference sequence). CDR3 residues: CASSLRGTLNTEAFF. Written as DNA, the CDR3 is TGTGCCAGCAGTTTACGGGGGACCCTGAACACTGAAGCTTTCTTT.

This chain joins TRBV6-5 and TRBJ2-1; TRBD1 matches at 8 bases. The CDR3 has 14 amino acids. Germline-derived CDR1 and CDR2 are MNHEY and SVGAGI. After removal of 5 bases from V and 11 bases from J, the junction contained 11 bases not matched to a gene. CDR3 sequence: CASSLQGAIGKQFF. The CDR3 region has the DNA TGTGCCAGCAGTCTCCAGGGGGCAATAGGGAAGCAGTTCTTC.

The chain joins TRBV7-3 to TRBJ2-3, with 12 bases identical to TRBD2. Trimming cost V 1 base and J 5 bases; bases outside gene matches: 4. Germline V gene data show CDR1 as SGHTA and CDR2 as FQGTGA. The CDR3 covers 16 residues. The CDR3 coding sequence is TGTGCCAGCAGCTTAAGGACTAGCGGGACGGGAGATACGCAGTATTTT. Translation: CASSLRTSGTGDTQYF.

The V and J genes are TRBV2 and TRBJ1-3, with D unclear. CDR1 is SNHLY and CDR2 is FYNNEI in the germline V gene. Trimming shortened V by 6 bases and J by 0 bases, and 12 bases separated the two germline ends. This CDR3 spans 15 amino acids. This CDR3 is CASRGEARSGNTIYF. In DNA, the CDR3 is TGTGCCAGCAGGGGAGAGGCCCGCTCTGGAAACACCATATATTTT.

In its sample, this clone was seen once. The chain couples TRBV9 to TRBJ2-2; D may be TRBD1 (5 bases). The CDR3 has 12 residues. Per germline, CDR1 SGDLS and CDR2 YYNGEE. Trimming stripped 10 bases from V and 0 bases from J, with 7 bases between. CDR3 sequence reads: CAAGSNTGELFF. CDR3 DNA: TGTGCCGCAGGGTCGAACACCGGGGAGCTGTTTTTT.

This chain links TRBV1 with TRBJ2-7; the DNA was not used to check the table's D call, TRBD2. TRBV1 is a documented pseudogene. The CDR3 is 13 residues long. The CDR3 is CTSSLTSGYEQYF. CDR3 coding DNA: TGCACCAGCAGCCTCACTAGCGGCTACGAGCAGTACTTC.

The CDR3 sequence is CASSLGGTGGTEAFF. In DNA, the CDR3 is TGTGCCAGCAGCTTAGGAGGGACAGGGGGCACTGAAGCTTTCTTT. This chain connects TRBV7-2 to TRBJ1-1, with 11 bases lining up with TRBD1. Germline CDR1 reads SGHTA; CDR2 reads FQGNSA. This CDR3 spans 15 amino acids. V trimming: 1 base; J trimming: 4 bases; junction bases outside the gene matches: 2. Drawing the rest from reference TRBV7-2 and TRBJ1-1, the complete variable domain is GAGVSQSPSNKVTEKGKDVELRCDPISGHTALYWYRQSLGQGLEFLIYFQGNSAPDKSGLPSDRFSAERTGGSVSTLTIQRTQQEDSAVYLCASSLGGTGGTEAFFGQGTRLTVV.

This chain joins TRBV5-6 and TRBJ2-2; 11 bases align to TRBD2. There are 16 residues in the CDR3. Germline CDR1 is SGHDT and CDR2 is YYEEEE. J lost 3 bases, V lost 5 bases, and 6 bases had no gene match. This CDR3 reads CASSRPGLADTGELFF. The CDR3, as DNA: TGTGCCAGCAGTCGACCGGGACTAGCGGACACCGGGGAGCTGTTTTTT. Combining the CDR3 with reference TRBV5-6 and TRBJ2-2 gives the whole variable domain DAGVTQSPTHLIKTRGQQVTLRCSPKSGHDTVSWYQQALGQGPQFIFQYYEEEERQRGNFPDRFSGHQFPNYSSELNVNALLLGDSALYLCASSRPGLADTGELFFGEGSRLTVL.

DNA of the CDR3: TGTGCCAGCAGTTACAGTCTTGGGACTATTCAAGAGACCCAGTACTTC. Amino acids: CASSYSLGTIQETQYF. The V call is TRBV6-5, the J call TRBJ2-5, with 7 nucleotides matching TRBD2. The germline CDR1 and CDR2 sequences are MNHEY and SVGAGI. CDR3 length: 16 amino acids. Unmatched junction bases numbered 8, after V lost 2 bases and J lost 2 bases.

This chain connects TRBV13 to TRBJ2-1; TRBD2 aligns across 11 bases. CDR3 length: 14 residues. Losses at the gene ends were 6 bases for V and 8 bases for J; bases not matched to a gene: 6. Germline loops: CDR1 PRHDT, CDR2 FYEKMQ (reference sequence). Here the CDR3 DNA reads TGTGCCAGCAGTCAAACTAGCGGGAGCTATGAGCAGTTCTTC. This translates into CASSQTSGSYEQFF. The complete variable domain, with remaining parts taken from reference TRBV13 and TRBJ2-1, reads AAGVIQSPRHLIKEKRETATLKCYPIPRHDTVYWYQQGPGQDPQFLISFYEKMQSDKGSIPDRFSAQQFSDYHSELNMSSLELGDSALYFCASSQTSGSYEQFFGPGTRLTVL.

The V call is TRBV27, the J call TRBJ2-3, with D maybe TRBD2 (6 bases). The CDR3 is 15 amino acids. Germline V gives CDR1 MNHEY, CDR2 SMNVEV (reference sequence). Trimming removed 1 base from V and 0 bases from J, with 8 bases in between. The CDR3 reads CASSLLRGSTDTQYF. The DNA of the CDR3 is TGTGCCAGCAGTTTATTGCGGGGAAGCACAGATACGCAGTATTTT.

This clone came up once. This chain joins TRBV5-5 and TRBJ1-4, with unresolved D. CDR1 and CDR2 (germline): SGHKS, YYEKEE (reference sequence). Trimming took 4 bases from V and 4 from J, leaving 8 bases between them. The CDR3 has 13 amino acids. The CDR3 region has the DNA TGTGCCAGCAGCCTCGGGGTTAATGAAAAACTGTTTTTT. Translated: CASSLGVNEKLFF.

This rearrangement joins TRBV10-2 to TRBJ1-2, with TRBD1 identical over 9 bases. Germline trimming cut 3 bases from V and 4 bases from J; bases unmatched to any gene: 3. Per germline, CDR1 WSHSY and CDR2 SAAADI. The length of the CDR3 is 14 residues. The DNA for the CDR3 is TGCGCCAGCAGTGATACAGGGGGCGGCTATGGCTACACCTTC. Protein: CASSDTGGGYGYTF.

J is TRBJ2-1 and V is TRBV19, with 12 bases that match TRBD2. Germline V gives CDR1 LNHDA, CDR2 SQIVND (reference sequence). The CDR3 is 22 amino acids. J lost 3 bases, V lost 3 bases, and 21 bases had no gene match. The CDR3 nucleotides read TGTGCCAGTAGTATTGAGATAAGGATATCCCCCCGGACTAGCGGGATCTACAATGAGCAGTTCTTC. Protein sequence: CASSIEIRISPRTSGIYNEQFF.